This TCR beta chain was found in a study of graft-versus-host responses after intestinal transplantation. In the study overall: Recipients received multivisceral, liver-intestinal, or isolated intestinal transplants.

Method: immunoSEQ multiplex PCR; TCRdb's copy keeps in-frame clones and lacks some. The table lists around 120,000 clones, over 80% of them singletons. Study-level results: GvH clones surfaced in recipient marrow, some emerging earlier in ileum or blood.

Germline V gene data show CDR1 as KGHSH and CDR2 as LQKENI. The CDR3 length is 11 residues. Concerning this clone itself: As yet, its antigen is unknown. A read error may produce the germline difference seen at one junction end.

V gene TRBV18 combines with J gene TRBJ1-4, with unresolved D. The clonotype was recovered from a human donor who received an intestinal transplant. Sequenced here: unstimulated CD4+ T cells sorted from spleen or lymph node cells, sampled before intestinal transplant. The CDR3 loop reads CASSPGERCAF. The DNA of the CDR3 is TGTGCCAGCTCACCAGGGGAAAGATGCGCGTTT.